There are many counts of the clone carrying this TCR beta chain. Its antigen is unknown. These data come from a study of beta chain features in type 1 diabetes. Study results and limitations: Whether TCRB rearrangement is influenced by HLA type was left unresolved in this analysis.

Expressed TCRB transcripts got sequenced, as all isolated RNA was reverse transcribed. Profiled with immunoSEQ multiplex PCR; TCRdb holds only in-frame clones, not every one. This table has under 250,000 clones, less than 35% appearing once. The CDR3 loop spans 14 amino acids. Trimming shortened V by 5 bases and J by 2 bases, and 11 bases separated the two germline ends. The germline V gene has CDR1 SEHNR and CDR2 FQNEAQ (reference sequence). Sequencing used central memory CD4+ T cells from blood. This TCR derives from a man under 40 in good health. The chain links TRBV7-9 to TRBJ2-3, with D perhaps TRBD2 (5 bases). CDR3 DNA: TGTGCCAGCAGCATGACTATGCCCACAGATACGCAGTATTTT. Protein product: CASSMTMPTDTQYF.